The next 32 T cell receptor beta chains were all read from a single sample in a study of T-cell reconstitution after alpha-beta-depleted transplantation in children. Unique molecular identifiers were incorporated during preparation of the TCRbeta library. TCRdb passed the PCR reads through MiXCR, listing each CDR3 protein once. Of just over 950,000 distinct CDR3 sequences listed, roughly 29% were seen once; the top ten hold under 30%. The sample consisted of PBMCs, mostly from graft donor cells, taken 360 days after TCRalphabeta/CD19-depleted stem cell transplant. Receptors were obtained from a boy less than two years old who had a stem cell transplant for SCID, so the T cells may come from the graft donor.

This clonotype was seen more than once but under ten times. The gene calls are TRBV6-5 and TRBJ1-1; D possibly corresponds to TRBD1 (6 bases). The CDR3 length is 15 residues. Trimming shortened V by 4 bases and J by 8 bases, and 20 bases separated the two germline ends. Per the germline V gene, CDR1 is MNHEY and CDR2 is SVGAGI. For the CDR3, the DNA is TGTGCCAGCAGTTCCGTAGGGGGGGTTCCAATGGAAGCTTTCTTT. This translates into CASSSVGGVPMEAFF.

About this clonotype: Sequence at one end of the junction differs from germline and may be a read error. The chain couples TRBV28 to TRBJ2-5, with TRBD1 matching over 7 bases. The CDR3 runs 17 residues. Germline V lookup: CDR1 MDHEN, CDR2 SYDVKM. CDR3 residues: CANSFGGAGGKRETQYF. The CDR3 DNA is TGTGCCAACAGTTTTGGCGGCGCAGGGGGTAAGAGAGAGACCCAGTACTTC.

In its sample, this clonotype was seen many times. DNA for the CDR3: TGCAGCGTTAAGCGGGTCAATGAGCAGTTCTTC. As protein: CSVKRVNEQFF. V gene TRBV29-1 combines with J gene TRBJ2-1, with D possibly matching TRBD2 (6 bases). Germline V gives CDR1 SQVTM, CDR2 ANQGSEA. V was cut by 5 bases and J by 6 bases, with 8 bases left in between. This CDR3 has 11 amino acids.

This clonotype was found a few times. Here the CDR3 reads CASRPTTRIVLSGANVLTF. The CDR3 DNA reads TGTGCCAGCCGTCCGACAACCCGGATTGTCCTCTCTGGGGCCAACGTCCTGACTTTC. The chain joins TRBV2 to TRBJ2-6; no definite D call. Germline CDR1 SNHLY, CDR2 FYNNEI. V was shortened by 8 bases and J by 0 bases, with 23 bases between the two germline ends. CDR3 size: 19 residues.

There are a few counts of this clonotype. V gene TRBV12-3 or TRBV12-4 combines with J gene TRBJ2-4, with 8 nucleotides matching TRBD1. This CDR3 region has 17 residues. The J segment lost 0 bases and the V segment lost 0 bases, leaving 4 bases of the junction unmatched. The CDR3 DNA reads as TGTGCCAGCAGTTTAGCGGGACAGGTTTTAGCCAAAAACATTCAGTACTTC. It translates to CASSLAGQVLAKNIQYF.

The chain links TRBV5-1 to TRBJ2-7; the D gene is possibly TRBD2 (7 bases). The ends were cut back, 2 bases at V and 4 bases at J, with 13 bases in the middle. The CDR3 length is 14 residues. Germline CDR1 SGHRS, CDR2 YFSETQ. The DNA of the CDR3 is TGCGCCAGCAGCTTCCGGGGGGCGCAATACGAGCAGTACTTC. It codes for CASSFRGAQYEQYF.

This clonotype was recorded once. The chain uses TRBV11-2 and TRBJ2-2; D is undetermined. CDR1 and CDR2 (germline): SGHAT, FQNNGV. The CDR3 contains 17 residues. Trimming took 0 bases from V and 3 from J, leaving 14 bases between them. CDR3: CASSLDRPATYTGELFF. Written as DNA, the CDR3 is TGTGCCAGCAGCTTAGATCGACCAGCCACCTACACCGGGGAGCTGTTTTTT.

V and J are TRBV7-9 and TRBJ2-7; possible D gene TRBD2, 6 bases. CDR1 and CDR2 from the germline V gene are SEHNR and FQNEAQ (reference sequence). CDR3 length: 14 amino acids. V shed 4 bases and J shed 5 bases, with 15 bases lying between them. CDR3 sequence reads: CASSWSREEDEQYF. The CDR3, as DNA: TGTGCCAGCAGCTGGTCCAGGGAGGAAGACGAGCAGTACTTC.

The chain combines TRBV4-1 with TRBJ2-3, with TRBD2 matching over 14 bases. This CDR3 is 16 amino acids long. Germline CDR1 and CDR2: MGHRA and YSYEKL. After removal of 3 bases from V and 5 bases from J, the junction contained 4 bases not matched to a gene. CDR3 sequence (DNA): TGCGCCAGCAGCCAGACTAGCGGGGGGGCTCGAGATACGCAGTATTTT. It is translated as CASSQTSGGARDTQYF.

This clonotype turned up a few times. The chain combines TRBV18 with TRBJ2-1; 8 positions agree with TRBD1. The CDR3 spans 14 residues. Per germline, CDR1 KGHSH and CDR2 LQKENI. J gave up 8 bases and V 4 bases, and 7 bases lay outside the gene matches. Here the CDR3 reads CASSQRTGGDEQFF. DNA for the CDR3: TGTGCCAGCTCACAACGTACAGGGGGAGATGAGCAGTTCTTC. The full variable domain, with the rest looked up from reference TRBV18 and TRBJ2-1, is NAGVMQNPRHLVRRRGQEARLRCSPMKGHSHVYWYRQLPEEGLKFMVYLQKENIIDESGMPKERFSAEFPKEGPSILRIQQVVRGDSAAYFCASSQRTGGDEQFFGPGTRLTVL.

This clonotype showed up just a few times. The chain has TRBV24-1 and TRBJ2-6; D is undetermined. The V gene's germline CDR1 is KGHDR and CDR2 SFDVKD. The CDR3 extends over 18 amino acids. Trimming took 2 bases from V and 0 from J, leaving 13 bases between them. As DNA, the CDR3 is TGTGCCACCAGTGATTCCCTCGGTTCTGGCTCTGGGGCCAACGTCCTGACTTTC. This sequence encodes CATSDSLGSGSGANVLTF.

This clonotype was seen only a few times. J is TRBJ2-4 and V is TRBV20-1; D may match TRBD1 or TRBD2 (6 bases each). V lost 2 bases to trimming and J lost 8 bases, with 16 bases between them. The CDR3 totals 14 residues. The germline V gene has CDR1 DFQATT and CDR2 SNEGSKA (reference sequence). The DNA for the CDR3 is TGCAGTGCTAGACCACGGGGGCTGGGGTACATTCAGTACTTC. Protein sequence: CSARPRGLGYIQYF.

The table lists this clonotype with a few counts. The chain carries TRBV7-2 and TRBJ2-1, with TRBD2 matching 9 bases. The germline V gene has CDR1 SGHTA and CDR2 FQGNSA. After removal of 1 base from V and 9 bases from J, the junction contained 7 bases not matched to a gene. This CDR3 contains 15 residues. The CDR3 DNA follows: TGTGCCAGCAGCTTAGGGCTAGCGGGGTGGGGTGAGCAGTTCTTC. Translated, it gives CASSLGLAGWGEQFF. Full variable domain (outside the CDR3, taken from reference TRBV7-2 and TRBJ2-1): GAGVSQSPSNKVTEKGKDVELRCDPISGHTALYWYRQSLGQGLEFLIYFQGNSAPDKSGLPSDRFSAERTGGSVSTLTIQRTQQEDSAVYLCASSLGLAGWGEQFFGPGTRLTVL.

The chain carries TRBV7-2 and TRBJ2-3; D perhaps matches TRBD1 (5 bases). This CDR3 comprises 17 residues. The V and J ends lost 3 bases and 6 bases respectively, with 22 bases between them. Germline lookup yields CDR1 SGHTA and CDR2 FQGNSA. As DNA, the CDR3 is TGTGCCAGCAGCTTTTATTCGAGGATCAGGGCTTCTGATACGCAGTATTTT. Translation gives CASSFYSRIRASDTQYF.

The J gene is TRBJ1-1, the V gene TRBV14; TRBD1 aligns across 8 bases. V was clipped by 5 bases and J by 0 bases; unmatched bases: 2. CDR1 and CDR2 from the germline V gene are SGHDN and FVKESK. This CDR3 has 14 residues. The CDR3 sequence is CASSTGQVNTEAFF. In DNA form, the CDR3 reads TGTGCCAGCAGCACGGGACAGGTGAACACTGAAGCTTTCTTT. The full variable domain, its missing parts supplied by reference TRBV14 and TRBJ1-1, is EAGVTQFPSHSVIEKGQTVTLRCDPISGHDNLYWYRRVMGKEIKFLLHFVKESKQDESGMPNNRFLAERTGGTYSTLKVQPAELEDSGVYFCASSTGQVNTEAFFGQGTRLTVV.

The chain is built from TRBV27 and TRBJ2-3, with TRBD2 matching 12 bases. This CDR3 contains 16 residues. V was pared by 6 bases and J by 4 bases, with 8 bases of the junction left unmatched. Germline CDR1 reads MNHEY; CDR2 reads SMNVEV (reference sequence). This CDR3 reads CASSNFPSGGADTQYF. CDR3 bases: TGTGCCAGCAGCAATTTTCCTAGCGGGGGGGCAGATACGCAGTATTTT.

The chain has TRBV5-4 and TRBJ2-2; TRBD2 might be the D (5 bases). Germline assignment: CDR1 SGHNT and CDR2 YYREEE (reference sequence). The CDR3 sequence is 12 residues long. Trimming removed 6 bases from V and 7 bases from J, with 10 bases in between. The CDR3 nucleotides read TGTGCCAGCAAACCGAGCGGCGGGGAGCTGTTTTTT. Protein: CASKPSGGELFF.

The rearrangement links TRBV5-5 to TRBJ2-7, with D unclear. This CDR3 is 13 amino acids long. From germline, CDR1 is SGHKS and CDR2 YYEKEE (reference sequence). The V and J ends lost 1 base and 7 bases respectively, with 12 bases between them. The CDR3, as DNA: TGTGCCAGCAGCTTGAGTTATGGTTGGGAGCAGTACTTC. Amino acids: CASSLSYGWEQYF.

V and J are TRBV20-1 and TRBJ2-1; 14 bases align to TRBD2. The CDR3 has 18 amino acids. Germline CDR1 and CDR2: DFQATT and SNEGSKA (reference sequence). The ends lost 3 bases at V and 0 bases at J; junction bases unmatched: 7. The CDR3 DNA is TGCAGTGCTAGTGGTGGGACTAGCGGGGGCAGCTCCTACAATGAGCAGTTCTTC. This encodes CSASGGTSGGSSYNEQFF.

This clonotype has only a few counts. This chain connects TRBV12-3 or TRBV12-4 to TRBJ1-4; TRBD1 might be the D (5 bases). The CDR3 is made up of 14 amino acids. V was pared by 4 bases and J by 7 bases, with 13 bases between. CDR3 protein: CASSSRQIAEKLFF. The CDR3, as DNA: TGTGCCAGCAGTTCTCGACAGATAGCTGAAAAACTGTTTTTT.

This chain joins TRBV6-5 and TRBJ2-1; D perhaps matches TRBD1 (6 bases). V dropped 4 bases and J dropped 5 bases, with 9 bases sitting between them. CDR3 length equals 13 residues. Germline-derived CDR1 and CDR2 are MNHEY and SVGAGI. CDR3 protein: CASSSWTDNEQFF. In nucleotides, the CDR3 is TGTGCCAGCAGTTCCTGGACAGACAATGAGCAGTTCTTC.

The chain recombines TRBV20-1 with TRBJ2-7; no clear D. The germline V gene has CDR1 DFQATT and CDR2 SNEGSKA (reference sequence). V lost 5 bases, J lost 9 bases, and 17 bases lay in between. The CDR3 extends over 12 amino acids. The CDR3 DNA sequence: TGCAGTGCTGCCCCTTCTATGACGGGGCAGTACTTC. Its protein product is CSAAPSMTGQYF.

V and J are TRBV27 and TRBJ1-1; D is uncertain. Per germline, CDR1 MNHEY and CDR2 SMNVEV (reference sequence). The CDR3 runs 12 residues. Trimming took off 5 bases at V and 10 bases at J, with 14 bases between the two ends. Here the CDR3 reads CASSPGLERAFF. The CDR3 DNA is TGTGCCAGCAGTCCTGGTCTCGAGAGAGCTTTCTTT.

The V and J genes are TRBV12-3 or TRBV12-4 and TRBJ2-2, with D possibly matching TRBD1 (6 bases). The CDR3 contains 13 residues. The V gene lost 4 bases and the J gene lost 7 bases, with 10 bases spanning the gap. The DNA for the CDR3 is TGTGCCAGCAGTTCACAGGGACACGGGGAGCTGTTTTTT. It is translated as CASSSQGHGELFF.

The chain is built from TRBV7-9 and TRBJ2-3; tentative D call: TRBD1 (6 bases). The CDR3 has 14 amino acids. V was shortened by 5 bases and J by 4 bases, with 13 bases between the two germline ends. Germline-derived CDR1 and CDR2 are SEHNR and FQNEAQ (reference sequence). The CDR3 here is CASSPGTSSDTQYF. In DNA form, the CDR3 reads TGTGCCAGCAGCCCCGGGACATCATCAGATACGCAGTATTTT.

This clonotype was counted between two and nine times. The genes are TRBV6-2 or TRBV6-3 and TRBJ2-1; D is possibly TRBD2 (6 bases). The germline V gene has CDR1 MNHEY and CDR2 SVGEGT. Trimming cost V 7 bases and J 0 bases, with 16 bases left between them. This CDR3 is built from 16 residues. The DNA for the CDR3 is TGTGCCAGCACCCACGGAGGGAGGAGCTCCTACAATGAGCAGTTCTTC. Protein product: CASTHGGRSSYNEQFF.

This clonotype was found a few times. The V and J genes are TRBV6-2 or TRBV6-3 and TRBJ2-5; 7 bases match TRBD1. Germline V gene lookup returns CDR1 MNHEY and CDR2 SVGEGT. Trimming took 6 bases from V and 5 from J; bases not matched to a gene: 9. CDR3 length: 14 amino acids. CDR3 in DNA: TGTGCCAGCAGACTCTGGACAGGAGAGGAGACCCAGTACTTC. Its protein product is CASRLWTGEETQYF.

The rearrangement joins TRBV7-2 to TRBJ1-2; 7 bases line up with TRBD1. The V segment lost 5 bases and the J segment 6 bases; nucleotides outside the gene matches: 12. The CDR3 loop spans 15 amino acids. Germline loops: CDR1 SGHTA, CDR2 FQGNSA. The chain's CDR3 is CASSSARGGKNGYTF. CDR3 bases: TGTGCCAGCAGCAGCGCCAGGGGGGGGAAGAATGGCTACACCTTC.

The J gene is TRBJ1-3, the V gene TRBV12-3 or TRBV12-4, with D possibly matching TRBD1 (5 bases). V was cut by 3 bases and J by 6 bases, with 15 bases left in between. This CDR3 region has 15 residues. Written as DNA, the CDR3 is TGTGCCAGCAGTTTTTCAGGGATTAGGGAAAACACCATATATTTT. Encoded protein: CASSFSGIRENTIYF.

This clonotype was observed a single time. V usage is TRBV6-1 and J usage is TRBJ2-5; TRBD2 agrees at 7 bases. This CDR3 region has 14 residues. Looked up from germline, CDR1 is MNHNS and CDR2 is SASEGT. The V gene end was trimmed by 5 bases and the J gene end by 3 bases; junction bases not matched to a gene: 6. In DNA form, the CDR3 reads TGTGCCAGCAGTCGTTTTACTAGCGAAGAGACCCAGTACTTC. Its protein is CASSRFTSEETQYF.

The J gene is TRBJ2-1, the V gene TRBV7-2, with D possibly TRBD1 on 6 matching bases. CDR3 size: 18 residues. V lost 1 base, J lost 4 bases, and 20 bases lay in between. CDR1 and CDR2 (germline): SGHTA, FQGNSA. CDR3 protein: CASSLVAGVGALYNEQFF. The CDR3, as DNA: TGTGCCAGCAGCTTAGTCGCTGGTGTGGGGGCCCTTTACAATGAGCAGTTCTTC.

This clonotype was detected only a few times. As DNA, the CDR3 is TGTGCCAGCAGTTACTCTCCGGCAAGGTCCCAGTACTTC. Translated: CASSYSPARSQYF. This rearrangement joins TRBV6-5 to TRBJ2-5; the D is unclear. The CDR3 has 13 amino acids. Germline V CDR1 and CDR2: MNHEY, SVGAGI. V lost 0 bases to trimming and J lost 9 bases, with 11 bases between them.